Following are 32 T cell receptor beta chains from one sample sequenced in a study of blood T cell repertoires in COVID-19 (dated by TCRdb to 2018 to 2021). The library relied on the immunoSEQ multiplex PCR assay. TCRdb limited this immuneACCESS table to in-frame rearrangements with V and J called. A share of clones is missing; checked studies link under half to unresolved V genes, and the rest is unexplained. The sample table shows 300,000 or so clones, and more than 80% are seen once. The top ten hold over 3.5% of the sample. Input material: peripheral blood. The source is a woman in her thirties or forties with acute or convalescent COVID-19.

V is TRBV12-5 and J is TRBJ1-1; 10 bases fit TRBD1. The CDR3 extends over 16 amino acids. Trimming cost V 1 base and J 5 bases; bases outside gene matches: 7. CDR1 is LGHNT and CDR2 is FRNRAP in the germline V gene. CDR3 protein: CASGLARQGARTEAFF. CDR3 DNA sequence: TGTGCTAGTGGTTTGGCCCGACAGGGGGCCCGGACTGAAGCTTTCTTT.

CDR3 DNA: TGCGCCAGCAGCCAAGCTCTCAGCGGCCACCAAGAGACCCAGTACTTC. Its protein is CASSQALSGHQETQYF. The rearrangement links TRBV4-1 to TRBJ2-5; D may be TRBD2 (5 bases). V lost 1 base and J 0 bases, leaving 12 bases between the germline ends. The CDR3 totals 16 residues. Germline CDR1 and CDR2: MGHRA and YSYEKL.

This clone was counted a single time. The chain recombines TRBV3-1 (or the pseudogene TRBV3-2) with TRBJ2-5; 10 nucleotides match TRBD2. Germline loops: CDR1 LGHDT, CDR2 YNNKEL (reference sequence). The J segment lost 5 bases and the V segment lost 6 bases, leaving 9 bases of the junction unmatched. The CDR3 sequence is 15 residues long. CDR3 nucleotides: TGTGCCAGCAGACCCCCCCTAGCGGGGGTGGAGACCCAGTACTTC. Residues: CASRPPLAGVETQYF.

CDR3 sequence: CASSEAEDFARSPLHF. The CDR3 DNA reads TGTGCCAGCAGTGAAGCGGAGGACTTCGCAAGATCACCCCTCCACTTT. The chain uses TRBV6-1 and TRBJ1-6; D is unclear. Germline CDR1 reads MNHNS; CDR2 reads SASEGT. The CDR3 loop spans 16 amino acids. Trimming left V 0 bases short and J 10 bases short, with 16 bases between.

The chain couples TRBV11-2 to TRBJ2-7; D unresolved. Looked up from germline, CDR1 is SGHAT and CDR2 is FQNNGV. Trimming left V 1 base short and J 4 bases short, with 8 bases between. There are 13 residues in the CDR3. CDR3 residues: CASSLGQSYEQYV. Here the CDR3 DNA reads TGTGCCAGCAGCTTAGGGCAGTCATACGAGCAGTACGTC.

This sequence joins TRBV5-1 and TRBJ2-3, with D possibly TRBD1 on 8 matching bases. The V gene's germline CDR1 is SGHRS and CDR2 YFSETQ. V lost 6 bases, J lost 0 bases, and 17 bases lay in between. The CDR3 has 16 amino acids. CDR3 nucleotides: TGCGCCAGCACCCATACAGGGGGGGCAAGCACAGATACGCAGTATTTT. Amino acids: CASTHTGGASTDTQYF.

The CDR3 reads CASILTGGRNYGYTF. The DNA for the CDR3 is TGTGCCAGCATCCTGACAGGGGGTCGAAACTATGGCTACACCTTC. V gene TRBV6-6 combines with J gene TRBJ1-2; the match to TRBD1 covers 9 bases. With V trimmed by 7 bases and J by 2 bases, 8 bases remained unmatched. The CDR3 has 15 residues. Germline V gene data show CDR1 as MNHNY and CDR2 as SVGAGI (reference sequence).

This clone was detected a few times. The rearrangement links TRBV7-2 to TRBJ1-5, with 8 bases that match TRBD1. After removal of 5 bases from V and 5 bases from J, the junction contained 5 bases not matched to a gene. The CDR3 length is 14 residues. Germline loops: CDR1 SGHTA, CDR2 FQGNSA. This CDR3 reads CASSPGQGYQPQHF. The CDR3 DNA reads as TGTGCCAGCAGCCCCGGACAGGGCTATCAGCCCCAGCATTTT.

The rearrangement links TRBV7-8 to TRBJ1-1; no definite D call. V lost 2 bases to trimming and J lost 5 bases, with 12 bases between them. Germline assignment: CDR1 SGHVS and CDR2 FQNEAQ. The CDR3 has 14 residues. The CDR3 DNA sequence: TGTGCCAGCAGCTTATCTAAGGGAGGAACTGAAGCTTTCTTT. This encodes CASSLSKGGTEAFF.

This clone has a single count. The V gene is TRBV24-1, the J gene TRBJ2-5, with a tentative D call TRBD2 (6 bases). The germline CDR1 and CDR2 sequences are KGHDR and SFDVKD. The length of the CDR3 is 14 residues. The V gene lost 4 bases and the J gene lost 2 bases, with 10 bases spanning the gap. The CDR3 sequence: CATSEPRGQETQYF. The CDR3 coding sequence is TGTGCCACCAGTGAACCTCGGGGGCAAGAGACCCAGTACTTC.

This chain's CDR3 is CASSHQGVDYGYTF. The CDR3, as DNA: TGTGCCAGTAGTCATCAGGGGGTTGACTATGGCTACACCTTC. The chain employs TRBV19 and TRBJ1-2; 7 bases fit TRBD1. Losses at the gene ends were 5 bases for V and 3 bases for J; bases not matched to a gene: 6. This CDR3 region has 14 residues. Germline CDR1 reads LNHDA; CDR2 reads SQIVND (reference sequence).

Notes on this clone: This specimen includes other DNA sequences encoding the same CDR3. The rearrangement links TRBV24-1 to TRBJ1-2; 10 bases agree with TRBD1. CDR3 length: 17 amino acids. The germline gives CDR1 KGHDR, CDR2 SFDVKD. Trimming removed 1 base from V and 5 bases from J; junction bases left unmatched: 9. CDR3 region: CATSDFPGTGVRYGYTF. The CDR3 DNA follows: TGTGCCACCAGTGATTTCCCCGGGACAGGGGTTCGGTATGGCTACACCTTC.

The J gene is TRBJ2-3, the V gene TRBV7-8; 10 nucleotides agree with TRBD1. Germline V gives CDR1 SGHVS, CDR2 FQNEAQ. This CDR3 contains 15 residues. Germline trimming cut 5 bases from V and 6 bases from J; bases unmatched to any gene: 8. CDR3 protein: CASSQGQGTADTQYF. CDR3 DNA sequence: TGTGCCAGCAGCCAGGGACAGGGGACAGCGGATACGCAGTATTTT.

This sequence joins TRBV7-6 and TRBJ1-1; D might be TRBD1 (5 bases). V lost 2 bases and J 8 bases, leaving 15 bases between the germline ends. The CDR3 sequence is 14 residues long. The V gene's germline CDR1 is SGHVS and CDR2 FNYEAQ. The CDR3 DNA follows: TGTGCCAGCAGCTTATCGGAGGGGCAGCAAGAAGCTTTCTTT. Encoded protein: CASSLSEGQQEAFF. The full variable domain, rest sourced from reference TRBV7-6 and TRBJ1-1, is GAGVSQSPRYKVTKRGQDVALRCDPISGHVSLYWYRQALGQGPEFLTYFNYEAQQDKSGLPNDRFSAERPEGSISTLTIQRTEQRDSAMYRCASSLSEGQQEAFFGQGTRLTVV.

This clone was detected a few times. V is TRBV30 and J is TRBJ2-2; 7 nucleotides line up with TRBD1. V lost 8 bases to trimming and J lost 6 bases; unmatched junction nucleotides: 9. Germline V gene lookup returns CDR1 GTSNPN and CDR2 SVGIG (reference sequence). CDR3 size: 13 residues. The CDR3 DNA reads TGTGCCAGGACAGGTAGTCTTCCCGGGGAGCTGTTTTTT. Residues: CARTGSLPGELFF.

The chain recombines TRBV14 with TRBJ1-4; D perhaps matches TRBD1 (6 bases). V dropped 0 bases and J dropped 0 bases, with 11 bases sitting between them. CDR3 length: 17 residues. From germline, CDR1 is SGHDN and CDR2 FVKESK. CDR3 in amino acids: CASSQDIPGATNEKLFF. In nucleotides, the CDR3 is TGTGCCAGCAGCCAAGATATCCCAGGGGCAACTAATGAAAAACTGTTTTTT.

V usage is TRBV6-5 and J usage is TRBJ2-2; a possible D gene is TRBD1 (6 bases). Deletions cut 5 bases from V and 3 bases from J, with 10 bases between. This CDR3 region has 14 residues. Germline V CDR1 and CDR2: MNHEY, SVGAGI. The CDR3 DNA sequence: TGTGCCAGCAGTCTGGACAGTTACACCGGGGAGCTGTTTTTT. Its translation: CASSLDSYTGELFF.

The chain is built from TRBV29-1 and TRBJ1-1, with TRBD1 as a possible D gene (5 bases). This CDR3 spans 14 amino acids. Germline CDR1 SQVTM, CDR2 ANQGSEA. V was trimmed by 6 bases and J by 2 bases, leaving 16 bases between them. The CDR3 protein is CSVGFRDFNTEAFF. The DNA of the CDR3 is TGCAGCGTCGGTTTCCGGGACTTTAACACTGAAGCTTTCTTT.

The chain recombines TRBV6-5 with TRBJ2-3; D uncertain. This CDR3 comprises 13 residues. Trimming stripped 6 bases from V and 2 bases from J, with 9 bases between. The germline V gene encodes CDR1 MNHEY and CDR2 SVGAGI. The CDR3: CASSTPLTDTQYF. DNA for the CDR3: TGTGCCAGCAGCACACCGCTCACAGATACGCAGTATTTT.

The V gene is TRBV5-1, the J gene TRBJ2-1; the D is unclear. The CDR3 extends over 13 amino acids. Germline V CDR1 and CDR2: SGHRS, YFSETQ. Trimming cost V 0 bases and J 4 bases, with 5 bases left between them. The CDR3 coding sequence is TGCGCCAGCAGCTTGGTGGAGTACAATGAGCAGTTCTTC. Encoded protein: CASSLVEYNEQFF.

This chain connects TRBV27 to TRBJ1-5; 8 nucleotides align to TRBD1. CDR3 length: 13 residues. Germline V gene data show CDR1 as MNHEY and CDR2 as SMNVEV (reference sequence). V lost 4 bases to trimming and J lost 6 bases; unmatched junction nucleotides: 2. This CDR3 is CASSWTGSQPQHF. The CDR3 nucleotides are TGTGCCAGCAGTTGGACAGGGAGTCAGCCCCAGCATTTT.

In this sample, this clone turned up once. The chain couples TRBV7-6 to TRBJ1-1, with D tentatively TRBD1 (6 bases). The germline V gene encodes CDR1 SGHVS and CDR2 FNYEAQ. The CDR3 consists of 15 residues. Trimming left V 5 bases short and J 0 bases short, with 13 bases between. The CDR3 region is CASSPRTEMNTEAFF. The CDR3 coding sequence is TGTGCCAGCAGCCCCAGGACAGAAATGAACACTGAAGCTTTCTTT.

The rearrangement joins TRBV19 to TRBJ1-1, with D perhaps matching TRBD1 (5 bases). Germline CDR1 reads LNHDA; CDR2 reads SQIVND (reference sequence). The V end lost 3 bases, the J end lost 0 bases, and 11 bases lay between the germline ends. The CDR3 sequence is 15 residues long. The CDR3, as DNA: TGTGCCAGTAGTATTTCATCAGGGATGAACACTGAAGCTTTCTTT. Translated: CASSISSGMNTEAFF.

This chain links TRBV5-6 with TRBJ2-2, with 9 bases aligning to TRBD1. The V and J ends lost 4 bases and 2 bases, in that order; junction bases with no gene match: 6. The germline gives CDR1 SGHDT, CDR2 YYEEEE. This CDR3 comprises 16 residues. DNA for the CDR3: TGTGCCAGCAGCATACAGGGGGCAGGTAACACCGGGGAGCTGTTTTTT. Translated: CASSIQGAGNTGELFF. Complete variable domain (other parts from reference TRBV5-6 and TRBJ2-2): DAGVTQSPTHLIKTRGQQVTLRCSPKSGHDTVSWYQQALGQGPQFIFQYYEEEERQRGNFPDRFSGHQFPNYSSELNVNALLLGDSALYLCASSIQGAGNTGELFFGEGSRLTVL.

The chain recombines TRBV3-1 (or the pseudogene TRBV3-2) with TRBJ1-2; weak D call: TRBD1 (6 bases). Germline V gives CDR1 LGHDT, CDR2 YNNKEL (reference sequence). This CDR3 spans 12 amino acids. Trimming left V 5 bases short and J 8 bases short, with 12 bases between. The DNA of the CDR3 is TGTGCCAGCAGCGGGGGCGGGGGAGGCTACACCTTC. Residues: CASSGGGGGYTF.

The rearrangement uses TRBV5-1 and TRBJ2-1; 7 bases map to TRBD1. The J segment lost 7 bases and the V segment lost 0 bases, leaving 10 bases of the junction unmatched. The length of the CDR3 is 16 residues. The germline V gene encodes CDR1 SGHRS and CDR2 YFSETQ. The CDR3 DNA reads TGCGCCAGCAGCTTGGCCATGAGACAGGGATCGAATGAGCAGTTCTTC. Encoded protein: CASSLAMRQGSNEQFF.

J is TRBJ1-5 and V is TRBV24-1; no definite D call. This CDR3 is 13 amino acids long. Per germline, CDR1 KGHDR and CDR2 SFDVKD. The V gene lost 5 bases and the J gene lost 4 bases, with 8 bases spanning the gap. CDR3 protein: CATSATTNQPQHF. The CDR3 bases are TGTGCCACCAGTGCCACTACAAATCAGCCCCAGCATTTT.

This chain links TRBV18 with TRBJ2-5, with TRBD2 identical over 8 bases. The germline gives CDR1 KGHSH, CDR2 LQKENI. This CDR3 contains 16 residues. V dropped 0 bases and J dropped 0; count of bases not matched to a gene: 3. The CDR3 reads CASSPPLAGYQETQYF. DNA of the CDR3: TGTGCCAGCTCACCACCTTTAGCGGGGTACCAAGAGACCCAGTACTTC.

This chain joins TRBV5-1 and TRBJ2-3; 9 bases agree with TRBD2. CDR1 is SGHRS and CDR2 is YFSETQ in the germline V gene. V was pared by 4 bases and J by 1 base, with 4 bases of the junction left unmatched. The CDR3 consists of 15 residues. The CDR3 loop is CASSEERGGTDTQYF. The CDR3 DNA reads TGCGCCAGCAGCGAGGAGCGGGGGGGCACAGATACGCAGTATTTT.

This clone came up once. This chain connects TRBV3-1 (or the pseudogene TRBV3-2) to TRBJ2-5, with D maybe TRBD1 (6 bases). V was cut by 4 bases and J by 5 bases, with 17 bases left in between. CDR3 length: 15 residues. Germline values: CDR1 LGHDT, CDR2 YNNKEL (reference sequence). CDR3 nucleotides: TGTGCCAGCAGCCCCCGGACAGTTCGAGGGGAGACCCAGTACTTC. Translated, it gives CASSPRTVRGETQYF.

The chain couples TRBV6-1 to TRBJ2-5, with TRBD2 identical over 10 bases. The V gene's germline CDR1 is MNHNS and CDR2 SASEGT. This CDR3 has 19 residues. Trimming took 0 bases from V and 7 from J; bases not matched to a gene: 17. The CDR3 DNA is TGTGCCAGCAGTGAAGCGGTGGTAGCGGGGGGATTCGGGGCGGGGACCCAGTACTTC. Its protein product is CASSEAVVAGGFGAGTQYF.

The V call is TRBV2, the J call TRBJ1-1; 8 positions agree with TRBD1. The CDR3 loop spans 17 amino acids. V lost 5 bases, J lost 1 base, and 12 bases stayed unmatched. CDR1 is SNHLY, CDR2 FYNNEI, per germline. As DNA, the CDR3 is TGTGCCAGCAGTCCCGGGACAGGACGGACGAGGAACACTGAAGCTTTCTTT. Translation gives CASSPGTGRTRNTEAFF.